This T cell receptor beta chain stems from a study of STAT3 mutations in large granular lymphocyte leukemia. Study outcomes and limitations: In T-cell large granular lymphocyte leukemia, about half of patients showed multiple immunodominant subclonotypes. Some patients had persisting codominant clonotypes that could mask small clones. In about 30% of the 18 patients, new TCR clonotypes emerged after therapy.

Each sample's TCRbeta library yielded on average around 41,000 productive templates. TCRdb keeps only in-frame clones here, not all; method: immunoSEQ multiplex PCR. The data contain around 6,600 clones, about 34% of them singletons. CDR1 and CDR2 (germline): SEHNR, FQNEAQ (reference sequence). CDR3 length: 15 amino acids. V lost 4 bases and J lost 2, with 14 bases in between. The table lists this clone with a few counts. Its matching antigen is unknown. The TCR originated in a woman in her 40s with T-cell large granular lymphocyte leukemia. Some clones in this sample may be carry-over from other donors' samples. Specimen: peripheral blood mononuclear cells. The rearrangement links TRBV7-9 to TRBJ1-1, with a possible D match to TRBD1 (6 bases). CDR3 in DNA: TGTGCCAGCAGCTCATACAGGGTTTTCAACACTGAAGCTTTCTTT. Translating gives CASSSYRVFNTEAFF.